This T cell receptor beta chain was identified during a study of T cells in Graves' hyperthyroidism and ophthalmopathy. Study-level findings and limits: Classification by a 13 V-J model distinguished ophthalmopathy from stable hyperthyroidism.

Researchers amplified the TCR beta CDR3 regions from RNA transcripts. The TCR CDR3 was amplified in a first-round RT-PCR using the HTBI primer set. TCRdb reprocessed the multiplex PCR reads with MiXCR, giving one entry per CDR3 protein. This sample has about 580,000 distinct CDR3 sequences; 35% to 55% occur once, and the top ten carry around 8%. The CDR3 has 12 residues. The J segment lost 6 bases and the V segment lost 9 bases, leaving 6 bases of the junction unmatched. The germline V gene encodes CDR1 KGHDR and CDR2 SFDVKD. Regarding this clonotype: Its specificity is unknown.

This TCR was recovered from a woman under 30 with Graves' hyperthyroidism. The material sequenced was peripheral blood or thyroid tissue (not recorded which). The chain uses TRBV24-1 and TRBJ1-2, with TRBD1 identical over 7 bases. CDR3 DNA sequence: TGTGCCACCGTGACAGGGTGGAATGGCTACACCTTC. It yields the protein CATVTGWNGYTF.